This TCR beta chain was identified in a study of cytomegalovirus exposure and HLA in healthy donors. Findings and limits, study-wide: It emerged from a later analysis that several of the most significant clusters appeared to be linked to common viral pathogens. About 87% or about 30% of the time was how often most TCR beta V segments were productive, according to an earlier analysis. In vitro experiments confirmed that a few CMV-associated chains were specific for CMV antigens.

With respect to this clone: The target antigen is unknown.

With V trimmed by 4 bases and J by 3 bases, 11 bases remained unmatched. CDR3 length: 17 residues. The germline gives CDR1 SEHNR, CDR2 FQNEAQ (reference sequence). With 60 Vbeta and 13 Jbeta primers, the PCR was carried out. Some clones are missing from TCRdb's copy, which holds only in-frame ones; the method was immunoSEQ multiplex PCR. The table includes some 100,000 clones, 60% to 80% detected once. The rearrangement links TRBV7-9 to TRBJ2-2; 7 bases align to TRBD2. The receptor was derived from a man aged 45 to 65 in good health and CMV-seropositive. The sequenced sample consisted of PBMCs. The CDR3 DNA reads as TGTGCCAGCAGCTCCTGGGCGGGGGATCTTTACACCGGGGAGCTGTTTTTT. Translated: CASSSWAGDLYTGELFF.